This entry lists 29 T cell receptor beta chains sequenced from one sample in a study of blood T cell repertoires in COVID-19. Data came from immunoSEQ multiplex PCR; TCRdb stores just in-frame clones and leaves some out. The sample has some 150,000 clones; 80% to 90% are singletons. Input material: peripheral blood. These TCRs come from a woman aged 40 to 50 with acute or convalescent COVID-19.

The chain couples TRBV6-5 to TRBJ2-3; D perhaps matches TRBD2 (5 bases). The CDR3 runs to 16 residues. Germline V gene data show CDR1 as MNHEY and CDR2 as SVGAGI. Trimming removed 0 bases at V and 2 bases at J, with 12 bases between. The CDR3 spells CASSYSSDSNTDTQYF. Here the CDR3 DNA reads TGTGCCAGCAGTTACTCCTCGGACTCAAACACAGATACGCAGTATTTT.

The rearrangement joins TRBV6-5 to TRBJ1-4, with D perhaps TRBD1 (6 bases). From germline, CDR1 is MNHEY and CDR2 SVGAGI. The CDR3 runs 14 residues. V was pared by 4 bases and J by 7 bases, with 13 bases between. The CDR3 DNA follows: TGTGCCAGCAGTTGGGGGGGCAGGGGTGAAAAACTGTTTTTT. It is translated as CASSWGGRGEKLFF.

The V call is TRBV27, the J call TRBJ1-4; 8 bases align to TRBD1. Trimming cost V 6 bases and J 6 bases; bases outside gene matches: 24. The germline V gene has CDR1 MNHEY and CDR2 SMNVEV (reference sequence). The length of the CDR3 is 20 residues. The CDR3 spells CASSPAPPGQVFWGDEKLFF. CDR3 bases: TGTGCCAGCAGCCCTGCACCTCCGGGACAGGTCTTTTGGGGTGATGAAAAACTGTTTTTT.

V gene TRBV3-1 (or the pseudogene TRBV3-2) combines with J gene TRBJ1-4; the D is unclear. V dropped 0 bases and J dropped 0 bases, with 17 bases sitting between them. Germline V gene sequence: CDR1 LGHDT, CDR2 YNNKEL (reference sequence). There are 19 residues in the CDR3. The CDR3 DNA follows: TGTGCCAGCAGCCAAGAAGAGGAGTGGGTGAGCGCAACTAATGAAAAACTGTTTTTT. It yields the protein CASSQEEEWVSATNEKLFF.

The chain uses TRBV5-8 and TRBJ2-7, with D possibly being TRBD1 (5 bases). CDR3 length equals 13 residues. Germline loops: CDR1 SGHTS, CDR2 YDEGEE. Trimming took 3 bases from V and 3 from J, leaving 10 bases between them. CDR3 nucleotide sequence: TGTGCCAGCAGCTGGCAGGGCGGCTACGAGCAGTACTTC. Amino acids: CASSWQGGYEQYF.

The rearrangement links TRBV7-8 to TRBJ1-1; possibly TRBD1 for D (5 bases). Germline CDR1 and CDR2: SGHVS and FQNEAQ. This CDR3 is built from 15 residues. Trimming pared 0 bases from V and 1 base from J, leaving 9 bases between. CDR3 coding DNA: TGTGCCAGCAGCTTAGCAAGGGGAAGGAACACTGAAGCTTTCTTT. Translated, it gives CASSLARGRNTEAFF.

CDR3 loop: CASSSALGRAYEQYF. In nucleotides, the CDR3 is TGTGCCAGCAGCTCTGCCCTAGGCAGGGCCTACGAGCAGTACTTC. This rearrangement joins TRBV7-9 to TRBJ2-7, with D tentatively TRBD1 (5 bases). Trimming stripped 4 bases from V and 2 bases from J, with 15 bases between. The CDR3 runs to 15 residues. CDR1 is SEHNR and CDR2 is FQNEAQ in the germline V gene (reference sequence).

This rearrangement joins TRBV7-2 to TRBJ1-2, with D possibly matching TRBD1 (6 bases). V lost 1 base and J 4 bases, leaving 10 bases between the germline ends. Germline values: CDR1 SGHTA, CDR2 FQGNSA. This CDR3 contains 14 residues. CDR3 sequence reads: CASSLEGGGYGYTF. The CDR3 coding sequence is TGTGCCAGCAGCTTAGAAGGGGGGGGCTATGGCTACACCTTC.

The chain carries TRBV18 and TRBJ1-4; 8 nucleotides align to TRBD1. This CDR3 is built from 15 residues. Looked up from germline, CDR1 is KGHSH and CDR2 is LQKENI. Losses at the gene ends were 3 bases for V and 6 bases for J; bases not matched to a gene: 6. CDR3 nucleotides: TGTGCCAGCTCACCGACAGGGGTAATAGATGAAAAACTGTTTTTT. This translates into CASSPTGVIDEKLFF. The full variable domain, its missing parts supplied by reference TRBV18 and TRBJ1-4, is NAGVMQNPRHLVRRRGQEARLRCSPMKGHSHVYWYRQLPEEGLKFMVYLQKENIIDESGMPKERFSAEFPKEGPSILRIQQVVRGDSAAYFCASSPTGVIDEKLFFGSGTQLSVL.

This clone occurred once. This chain uses TRBV6-2 or TRBV6-3 with TRBJ2-1; TRBD1 agrees at 10 bases. Germline CDR1 MNHEY, CDR2 SVGEGT. The CDR3 contains 17 residues. V was pared by 3 bases and J by 4 bases, with 9 bases of the junction left unmatched. In DNA form, the CDR3 reads TGTGCCAGCAGTTATAGAAAGAGACAGGGGGCTTACAATGAGCAGTTCTTC. It translates to CASSYRKRQGAYNEQFF.

To note about this clone: One junction end disagrees with the germline gene, perhaps due to a read error. The chain is built from TRBV2 and TRBJ1-1; D may be TRBD1 (6 bases). This CDR3 comprises 16 residues. Germline CDR1 SNHLY, CDR2 FYNNEI. The CDR3 coding sequence is TGTGCCAGCAGTAGATTAGGGACACGGCAGAACACTGAAGCTTTTTTT. Translation gives CASSRLGTRQNTEAFF. The whole variable domain, remainder taken from reference TRBV2 and TRBJ1-1, is EPEVTQTPSHQVTQMGQEVILRCVPISNHLYFYWYRQILGQKVEFLVSFYNNEISEKSEIFDDQFSVERPDGSNFTLKIRSTKLEDSAMYFCASSRLGTRQNTEAFFGQGTRLTVV.

The chain employs TRBV7-2 and TRBJ2-7; 7 bases are a match to TRBD1. Looked up from germline, CDR1 is SGHTA and CDR2 is FQGNSA. This CDR3 has 14 residues. The V segment lost 3 bases and the J segment 2 bases; nucleotides outside the gene matches: 4. Here the CDR3 DNA reads TGTGCCAGCAGCTTGTACAGGGGAACCTACGAGCAGTACTTC. Amino acids: CASSLYRGTYEQYF. Filled out from reference TRBV7-2 and TRBJ2-7, the complete variable domain reads GAGVSQSPSNKVTEKGKDVELRCDPISGHTALYWYRQSLGQGLEFLIYFQGNSAPDKSGLPSDRFSAERTGGSVSTLTIQRTQQEDSAVYLCASSLYRGTYEQYFGPGTRLTVT.

CDR3 nucleotide sequence: TGTGCCAGCAGTGAAATGGCAGGCACTGAAAAACTGTTTTTT. Translation: CASSEMAGTEKLFF. V usage is TRBV6-1 and J usage is TRBJ1-4; D remains unclear. The CDR3 sequence is 14 residues long. Trimming cost V 2 bases and J 7 bases, with 11 bases left between them. Looked up from germline, CDR1 is MNHNS and CDR2 is SASEGT.

This clone was detected once. The V and J genes are TRBV29-1 and TRBJ1-6, with D perhaps TRBD1 (6 bases). This CDR3 comprises 14 residues. Trimming took 4 bases from V and 7 from J, leaving 14 bases between them. Germline CDR1 is SQVTM and CDR2 is ANQGSEA. The DNA of the CDR3 is TGCAGCGTTGGGGGGCAGTCGCCAAATTCACCCCTCCACTTT. Its translation: CSVGGQSPNSPLHF. Full variable domain (outside the CDR3, taken from reference TRBV29-1 and TRBJ1-6): SAVISQKPSRDICQRGTSLTIQCQVDSQVTMMFWYRQQPGQSLTLIATANQGSEATYESGFVIDKFPISRPNLTFSTLTVSNMSPEDSSIYLCSVGGQSPNSPLHFGNGTRLTVT.

V is TRBV2 and J is TRBJ1-5; D is perhaps TRBD1 (5 bases). This CDR3 contains 15 residues. V lost 8 bases to trimming and J lost 1 base, with 15 bases between them. The germline V gene encodes CDR1 SNHLY and CDR2 FYNNEI. The CDR3 region has the DNA TGTGCCAGCTTCCCGGGGGATGCCAGCAATCAGCCCCAGCATTTT. It is translated as CASFPGDASNQPQHF.

A few counts support this clone. This chain joins TRBV9 and TRBJ1-2; possibly TRBD1 for D (6 bases). V lost 4 bases, J lost 4 bases, and 11 bases lay in between. Looked up from germline, CDR1 is SGDLS and CDR2 is YYNGEE. The CDR3 has 13 residues. CDR3 residues: CASSTQGPYGYTF. The CDR3 region has the DNA TGTGCCAGCAGCACACAGGGACCCTATGGCTACACCTTC.

Of note for this clone: At the DNA level, this CDR3 is encoded by other sequences in the same sample as well. This rearrangement joins TRBV6-5 to TRBJ1-1, with D unclear. Trimming took off 2 bases at V and 0 bases at J, with 7 bases between the two ends. The CDR3 loop spans 14 amino acids. Germline V CDR1 and CDR2: MNHEY, SVGAGI. CDR3 protein: CASSYGGMNTEAFF. The CDR3 DNA follows: TGTGCCAGCAGTTACGGCGGTATGAACACTGAAGCTTTCTTT.

The V call is TRBV10-1, the J call TRBJ1-5; the match to TRBD1 covers 7 bases. The CDR3 runs to 16 residues. J lost 6 bases, V lost 4 bases, and 12 bases had no gene match. Germline V gene sequence: CDR1 WNHNN, CDR2 SYGVQD (reference sequence). CDR3 DNA: TGCGCCAGCAGTGGAACACAGGGGAGCGTTAGTCAGCCCCAGCATTTT. Amino acid sequence: CASSGTQGSVSQPQHF.

In this sample, this clone turned up once. The CDR3 is CASSRGAAIPPNTEAFF. The CDR3, as DNA: TGTGCCAGCAGTCGGGGGGCCGCCATCCCTCCGAACACTGAAGCTTTCTTT. The rearrangement links TRBV6-6 to TRBJ1-1; tentatively, D is TRBD1 (6 bases). Trimming took off 5 bases at V and 1 base at J, with 20 bases between the two ends. Per the germline V gene, CDR1 is MNHNY and CDR2 is SVGAGI (reference sequence). The CDR3 is 17 amino acids.

The chain joins TRBV5-6 to TRBJ1-2, with unresolved D. Trimming stripped 4 bases from V and 4 bases from J, with 11 bases between. The germline V gene has CDR1 SGHDT and CDR2 YYEEEE. This CDR3 has 13 amino acids. CDR3 loop: CASSPSRSYGYTF. The CDR3 bases are TGTGCCAGCAGCCCCAGTAGGAGCTATGGCTACACCTTC. Full variable domain (remainder filled in from reference TRBV5-6 and TRBJ1-2): DAGVTQSPTHLIKTRGQQVTLRCSPKSGHDTVSWYQQALGQGPQFIFQYYEEEERQRGNFPDRFSGHQFPNYSSELNVNALLLGDSALYLCASSPSRSYGYTFGSGTRLTVV.

The chain has TRBV19 and TRBJ2-1; the D gene is possibly TRBD2 (5 bases). From germline, CDR1 is LNHDA and CDR2 SQIVND (reference sequence). The CDR3 contains 15 residues. V lost 7 bases, J lost 6 bases, and 19 bases lay in between. The CDR3 spells CASKAWETTTNEQFF. DNA of the CDR3: TGTGCCAGTAAAGCTTGGGAGACCACCACCAATGAGCAGTTCTTC.

The chain employs TRBV5-1 and TRBJ1-2, with D maybe TRBD1 (5 bases). Trimming left V 3 bases short and J 2 bases short, with 14 bases between. Looked up from germline, CDR1 is SGHRS and CDR2 is YFSETQ. This CDR3 comprises 15 residues. CDR3 residues: CASSSSTEPNYGYTF. As DNA, the CDR3 is TGCGCCAGCAGCTCCTCGACAGAGCCCAACTATGGCTACACCTTC.

The chain is built from TRBV2 and TRBJ2-2; D gene unclear. The germline V gene encodes CDR1 SNHLY and CDR2 FYNNEI. The V end lost 4 bases, the J end lost 1 base, and 10 bases lay between the germline ends. The CDR3 spans 15 residues. CDR3: CASSGRGLNTGELFF. For the CDR3, the DNA is TGTGCCAGCAGTGGGCGCGGATTGAACACCGGGGAGCTGTTTTTT.

The chain uses TRBV24-1 and TRBJ2-3; possibly TRBD2 for D (5 bases). Germline assignment: CDR1 KGHDR and CDR2 SFDVKD. The V and J ends lost 6 bases and 6 bases respectively, with 15 bases between them. The CDR3 is 14 amino acids. The CDR3 bases are TGTGCCACCAGTCCGACAAGCTCGGGGGATACGCAGTATTTT. The encoded protein is CATSPTSSGDTQYF.

The rearrangement joins TRBV19 to TRBJ1-5; possible D gene TRBD1, 5 bases. There are 16 residues in the CDR3. Trimming took 3 bases from V and 3 from J, leaving 15 bases between them. Germline V gene lookup returns CDR1 LNHDA and CDR2 SQIVND (reference sequence). The CDR3 DNA follows: TGTGCCAGTAGTATCTCATTTATAGGGGTCAATCAGCCCCAGCATTTT. Translated, it gives CASSISFIGVNQPQHF.

J is TRBJ2-2 and V is TRBV7-3; weak D call: TRBD1 (6 bases). V lost 4 bases to trimming and J lost 7 bases, with 19 bases between them. Germline lookup yields CDR1 SGHTA and CDR2 FQGTGA. CDR3 length: 16 residues. In DNA form, the CDR3 reads TGTGCCAGCAGCTCCTCCGGGACACTCAACGGCGGGGAGCTGTTTTTT. Amino acids: CASSSSGTLNGGELFF.

The chain joins TRBV5-1 to TRBJ1-2, with D maybe TRBD1 (6 bases). V lost 4 bases and J lost 3, with 16 bases in between. CDR1 SGHRS and CDR2 YFSETQ come from the germline V gene. This CDR3 has 15 residues. In DNA form, the CDR3 reads TGCGCCAGCAGCACAGGGTCCCCAGTTGACTATGGCTACACCTTC. It specifies CASSTGSPVDYGYTF. Using reference TRBV5-1 and TRBJ1-2 for the parts outside the CDR3, the full variable domain is KAGVTQTPRYLIKTRGQQVTLSCSPISGHRSVSWYQQTPGQGLQFLFEYFSETQRNKGNFPGRFSGRQFSNSRSEMNVSTLELGDSALYLCASSTGSPVDYGYTFGSGTRLTVV.

V and J are TRBV21-1 and TRBJ2-1; TRBD1 is the table's D call, not checked against the DNA. TRBV21-1 is marked as a pseudogene. The CDR3 contains 16 residues. Here the CDR3 reads CASSNPLRHSYNEQFF. The CDR3 DNA reads as TGTGCCAGCAGCAATCCCCTCCGACACTCCTACAATGAGCAGTTCTTC.

This chain joins TRBV28 and TRBJ1-1; 8 bases are shared with TRBD1. V lost 2 bases, J lost 1 base, and 6 bases stayed unmatched. CDR3 length equals 16 residues. Germline CDR1 is MDHEN and CDR2 is SYDVKM. In nucleotides, the CDR3 is TGTGCCAGCAGTTTAGTTACAGGGGGTTCGAACACTGAAGCTTTCTTT. Amino acids: CASSLVTGGSNTEAFF.